This T cell receptor (beta chain) was sequenced in a study of cytomegalovirus exposure and HLA in healthy donors. Turning to the study itself: There were nearly 120 million unique TCR beta sequences, drawn from about 179 million T cells, in an earlier analysis. Overall study results and limits: For most TCR sequences rarity was the rule, although some public TCRs occurred in many donors. Evidence from a later analysis indicated that most CMV-associated TCR beta chains looked HLA-restricted.

J gave up 6 bases and V 4 bases, and 14 bases lay outside the gene matches. Per germline, CDR1 SGHNT and CDR2 YENEEA. CDR3 size: 17 residues. Both 60 Vbeta primers and 13 Jbeta primers went into the PCR. In the study's own analysis: Approximately 83 million unique TCR beta chains, 9 million to 14 million shared, were counted in a later analysis. The repertoire was sequenced with immunoSEQ multiplex PCR; TCRdb's copy has only in-frame clones and lacks some. The V and J calls and the clone size are those of that table, but D and trimming were determined from the DNA. This table holds about 160,000 clones, approximately 71% found once. Comment on this clone: No antigen is known for it.

This sequence originates from a male donor in good health and CMV-seronegative. The material sequenced was PBMCs. V is TRBV11-3 and J is TRBJ2-1; the match to TRBD2 covers 8 bases. CDR3 protein: CASSSPPGSGGVNEQFF. CDR3 nucleotides: TGTGCCAGCAGCTCCCCCCCGGGGAGCGGGGGTGTCAATGAGCAGTTCTTC.